The T cell receptor (beta chain) described here comes from a study of T cells in Graves' hyperthyroidism and ophthalmopathy. Study-level background: Specimen type is peripheral blood, collected at initial diagnosis prior to any treatment. Study results and limitations: Ophthalmopathy could be told apart from stable hyperthyroidism with a 13 V-J model.

Germline-derived CDR1 and CDR2 are SNHLY and FYNNEI. Between the trimmed V and J ends, which lost 2 bases and 4 bases, there was a span of 6 bases. The CDR3 consists of 13 residues. Amplification of TCR beta CDR3 regions used RNA as the template. The HTBI primer set drove a first-round RT-PCR of the TCR CDR3. TCRdb redid the calling of the multiplex PCR reads with MiXCR, one entry per CDR3 protein. The table shows approximately 610,000 distinct CDR3 sequences, with about 15% occurring only once. This clonotype was observed many times. Its antigen remains unidentified. The chain recombines TRBV2 with TRBJ1-5; D is ambiguous. The clonotype originates from a woman between 40 and 50 years old with Graves' ophthalmopathy. The sequenced sample consisted of blood. The CDR3 loop is CASSETDNQPQHF. The CDR3 DNA reads TGTGCCAGCAGTGAAACGGATAATCAGCCCCAGCATTTT.